This T cell receptor beta chain came from a study of cytomegalovirus exposure and HLA in healthy donors. Study-wide findings and caveats: Using a false discovery rate of 0.05, a later analysis showed that approximately 17,000 TCR beta sequences were associated with HLA alleles. For most subjects, TCR beta sequences were reported to predict HLA-A and HLA-B alleles with accuracy. Apparent HLA restriction characterized most CMV-associated TCR beta chains in a later analysis.

A multiplex PCR was run with 60 Vbeta primers and 13 Jbeta primers. Method: immunoSEQ multiplex PCR; TCRdb's copy keeps in-frame clones and lacks some. This sample has roughly 200,000 clones; about 89% occur once, and the top ten carry about 1%. With respect to this clone: Its antigen is as yet unknown.

This receptor was taken from a woman aged 18-29 years in good health and CMV-seronegative. The sample comprised PBMCs.

As DNA, the CDR3 is TGTGCCAGCAGCGATCTTCTGACAGGGGACTACACTGAAGCTTTCTTT. Encoded protein: CASSDLLTGDYTEAFF. This chain uses TRBV7-9 with TRBJ1-1, with 8 positions matching TRBD1. Germline V gene lookup returns CDR1 SEHNR and CDR2 FQNEAQ (reference sequence). V shed 5 bases, J shed 3 bases, and the junction held 11 bases outside the gene matches. This CDR3 is 16 amino acids long.